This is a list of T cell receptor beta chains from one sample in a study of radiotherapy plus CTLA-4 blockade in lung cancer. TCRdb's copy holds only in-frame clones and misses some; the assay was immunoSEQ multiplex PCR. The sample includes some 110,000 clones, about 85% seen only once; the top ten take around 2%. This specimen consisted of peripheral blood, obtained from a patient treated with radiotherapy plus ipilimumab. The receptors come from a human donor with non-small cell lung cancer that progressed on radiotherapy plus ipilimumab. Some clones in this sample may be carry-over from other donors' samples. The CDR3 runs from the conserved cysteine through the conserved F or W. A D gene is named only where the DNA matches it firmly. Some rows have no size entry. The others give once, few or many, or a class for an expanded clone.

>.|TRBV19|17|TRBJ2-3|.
TGTGCCAGTAGTATTTTATCGGGCATTACTAGCACAGATACGCAGTATTTT
CASSILSGITSTDTQYF
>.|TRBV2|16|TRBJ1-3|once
TGTGCCAGCACTCAAACCATCGGATACTCTGGAAACACCATATATTTT
CASTQTIGYSGNTIYF
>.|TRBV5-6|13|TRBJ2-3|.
TGTGCCAGCAGCCTTACAGGCACAGATACGCAGTATTTT
CASSLTGTDTQYF
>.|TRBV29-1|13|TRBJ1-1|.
TGCAGCGGGCAATTAGGTATCAACACTGAAGCTTTCTTT
CSGQLGINTEAFF
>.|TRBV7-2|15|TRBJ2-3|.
TGTGCCAGCAGCTCGTTTGGGGTTAGGACAGATACGCAGTATTTT
CASSSFGVRTDTQYF
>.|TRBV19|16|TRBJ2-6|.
TGTGCCAGTAGTATCGTGGGACACTCTGGGGCCAACGTCCTGACTTTC
CASSIVGHSGANVLTF
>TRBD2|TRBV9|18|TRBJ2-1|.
TGTGCCAGCAGCGTGGCTAGCGGGGGGGCCAGCTCCTACAATGAGCAGTTCTTC
CASSVASGGASSYNEQFF
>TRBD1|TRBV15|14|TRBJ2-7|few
TGTGCCACCAGCAGAGTGACAGGGTCTAACGAGCAGTACTTC
CATSRVTGSNEQYF
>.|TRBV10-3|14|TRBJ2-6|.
TGTGCCATCAGTAGGGAGTCTGGGGCCAACGTCCTGACTTTC
CAISRESGANVLTF
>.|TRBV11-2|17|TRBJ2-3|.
TGTGCCAGCAGCGCGAGGCTGACTACCCCTCGGAGGAATACGCAGTATTTT
CASSARLTTPRRNTQYF
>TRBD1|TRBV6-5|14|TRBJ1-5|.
TGTGCCAGCAGTCAGGGGACAGGGTACCAGCCCCAGCATTTT
CASSQGTGYQPQHF
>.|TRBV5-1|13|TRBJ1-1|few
TGCGCCAGCAGCATGACAGTGAACACTGAAGCTTTCTTT
CASSMTVNTEAFF
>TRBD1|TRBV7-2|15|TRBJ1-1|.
TGTGCCAGCAGCCTAGGGGGACAGGGAAACACTGAAGCTTTCTTT
CASSLGGQGNTEAFF
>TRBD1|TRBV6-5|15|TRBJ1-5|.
TGTGCCAGCAGCGGACAGGGGGCAGGCAATCAGCCCCAGCATTTT
CASSGQGAGNQPQHF
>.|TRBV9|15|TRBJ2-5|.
TGTGCCAGCAGCGCCTACCCGGGGTCCGCAGAGACCCAGTACTTC
CASSAYPGSAETQYF
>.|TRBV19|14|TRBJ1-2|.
TGTGCCAGTACTCCCCCGGACTCCAACTATGGCTACACCTTC
CASTPPDSNYGYTF
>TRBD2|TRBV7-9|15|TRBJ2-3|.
TGTGCCAGCAGCTTAGTACTAGCGGCCACAGATACGCAGTATTTT
CASSLVLAATDTQYF
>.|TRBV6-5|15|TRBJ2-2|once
TGTGCCAGCAGTCGACCGGCTCTGGGGGACGGGGAGCTGTTTTTT
CASSRPALGDGELFF
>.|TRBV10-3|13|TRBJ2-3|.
TGTGCCATTATGGCGCTGAGTGCAGATACGCAGTATTTT
CAIMALSADTQYF
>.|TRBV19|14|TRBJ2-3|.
TGTGCCAGTAGTATAGGGTCCGTTCAGGATACGCAGTATTTT
CASSIGSVQDTQYF
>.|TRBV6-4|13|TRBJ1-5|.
TGTGCCAGCAGCCCGGGGCGGAATCAGCCCCAGCATTTT
CASSPGRNQPQHF
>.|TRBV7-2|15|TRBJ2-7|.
TGTGCCAGCAGCCCTAACCGGGCGGGGACTGAAGAGCAGTACTTC
CASSPNRAGTEEQYF
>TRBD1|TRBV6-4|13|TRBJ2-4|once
TGTGCCAGCATGGAGGAAGGGGGCCTGGGGCAGTACTTC
CASMEEGGLGQYF
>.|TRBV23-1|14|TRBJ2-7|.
TGCGCCAGCAGTCCACTCCAGGCTTACTACGAGCAGTACTTC
CASSPLQAYYEQYF
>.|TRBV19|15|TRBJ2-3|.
TGTGCCAGTAGTATGGGAATGGGCAGCACAGATACGCAGTATTTT
CASSMGMGSTDTQYF
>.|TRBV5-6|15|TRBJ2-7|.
TGTGCCAGCAGCTTGGGGACCGTGCTGGGCTACGAGCAGTACTTC
CASSLGTVLGYEQYF
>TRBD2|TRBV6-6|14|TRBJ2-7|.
TGTGCCAGCAACCCCGGACTAGTTGGGCACCAGCAGTACTTC
CASNPGLVGHQQYF
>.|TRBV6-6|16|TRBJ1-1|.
TGTGCCAGCAGACCTAAACCCGGGACTTCGAACACTGAAGCTTTCTTT
CASRPKPGTSNTEAFF
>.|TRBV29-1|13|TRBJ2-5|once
TGCAGCGTCACGGTCCAGATTCAAGAGACCCAGTACTTC
CSVTVQIQETQYF
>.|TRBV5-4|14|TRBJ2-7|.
TGTGCCAGCAACGTACAGGGTCTCGATTACGAGCAGTACTTC
CASNVQGLDYEQYF
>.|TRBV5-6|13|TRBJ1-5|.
TGTGCCAGCAGCTTGGGCGGGACGCGGCCCCAGCATTTT
CASSLGGTRPQHF
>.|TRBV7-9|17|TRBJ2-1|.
TGTGCCAGCAGCTTAGGGGCAGACCCCAGCTCCTACAATGAGCAGTTCTTC
CASSLGADPSSYNEQFF
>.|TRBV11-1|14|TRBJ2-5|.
TGTGCCAGCAGCTCCTGGACGGATGAAGAGACCCAGTACTTC
CASSSWTDEETQYF
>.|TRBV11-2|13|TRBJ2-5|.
TGTGCCAGCAGCAGGGGATCGGCAGAGACCCAGTACTTC
CASSRGSAETQYF
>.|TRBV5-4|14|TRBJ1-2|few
TGTGCCAGCAGCTTGTCGGCAGCTAACTATGGCTACACCTTC
CASSLSAANYGYTF
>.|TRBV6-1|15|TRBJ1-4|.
TGTGCCAGCAGTGAAGCGGTCAGGTCGGGCGAAAAACTGTTTTTT
CASSEAVRSGEKLFF
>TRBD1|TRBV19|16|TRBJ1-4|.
TGTGCCAGTAGTCTACGGGGGACAGGGCGTAATGAAAAACTGTTTTTT
CASSLRGTGRNEKLFF
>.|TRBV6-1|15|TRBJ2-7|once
TGTGCCAGCACTCCTGGGACTCACGACTACGGGAAGCAGTACTTC
CASTPGTHDYGKQYF
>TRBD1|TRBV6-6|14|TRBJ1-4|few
TGTGCCAGCAGTAACAGGGGAAAAGGGGAAAAACTGTTTTTT
CASSNRGKGEKLFF
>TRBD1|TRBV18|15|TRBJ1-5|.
TGTGCCAGCTCACGACTACAGGGGGCAGATCAGCCCCAGCATTTT
CASSRLQGADQPQHF
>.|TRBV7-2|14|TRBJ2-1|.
TGTGCCAGCAGCTTACAGCGGCTGGTGAATGAGCAGTTCTTC
CASSLQRLVNEQFF
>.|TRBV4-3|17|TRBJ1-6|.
TGCGCCAGCAGCCAAGGGGGGAACGGGGGGTCGGATTCACCCCTCCACTTT
CASSQGGNGGSDSPLHF
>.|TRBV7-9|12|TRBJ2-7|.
TGTGCCAGCAGCCTAGGGAGGTCCGAGCAGTACTTC
CASSLGRSEQYF
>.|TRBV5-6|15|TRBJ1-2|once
TGTGCCAGCCGACCTAGGAGGGCGCCTTACGATGGCTACACCTTC
CASRPRRAPYDGYTF
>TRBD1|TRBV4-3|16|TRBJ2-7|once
TGCGCCAGCAGCCGGGCCTGGGAGGACAGGGGTGGCGAGCAGTACTTC
CASSRAWEDRGGEQYF
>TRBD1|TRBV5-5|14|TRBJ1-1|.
TGTGCCAGCAGCTTTTACCCAGGACAGGCTGAAGCTTTCTTT
CASSFYPGQAEAFF
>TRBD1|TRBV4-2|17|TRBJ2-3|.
TGTGCCAGCAGCCAAGATCAGGGGGCTCTCGGCACAGATACGCAGTATTTT
CASSQDQGALGTDTQYF
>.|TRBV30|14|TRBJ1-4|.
TGTGCCTGGAGTCCCGGAACAACTAATGAAAAACTGTTTTTT
CAWSPGTTNEKLFF
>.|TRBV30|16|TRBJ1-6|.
TGTGCCTGGAGTGTATTCGGGTACTCCTATAATTCACCCCTCCACTTT
CAWSVFGYSYNSPLHF
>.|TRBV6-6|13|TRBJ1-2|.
TGTGCCAGCAGTTACCCGGACAGTAATGGCTACACCTTC
CASSYPDSNGYTF
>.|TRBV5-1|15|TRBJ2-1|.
TGCGCCAGCAGCACAACGGGGCAGGCTCGGGGTGAGCAGTTCTTC
CASSTTGQARGEQFF
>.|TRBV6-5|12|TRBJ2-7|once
TGTGCCAGCAGTTACTACTTCTACGAGCAGTACTTC
CASSYYFYEQYF
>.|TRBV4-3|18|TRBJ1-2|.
TGCGCCAGCAGCCAAGATATTAGATCGAGGAGGGTTGACTATGGCTACACCTTC
CASSQDIRSRRVDYGYTF